A selection of T cell receptor beta chains follows, all from one sample in a study of blood T cell repertoires in COVID-19. The table came from immunoSEQ multiplex PCR; TCRdb's copy has only in-frame clones and leaves some out. The sample consists of about 100,000 clones, 80% to 90% of them appearing once. The sample comprised peripheral blood. These receptors were taken from a human donor in a cohort sampled during active COVID-19. The CDR3 runs from the conserved cysteine through the conserved F or W. Each record gives: D gene, V gene, J gene, clone size, CDR3 length, CDR3 DNA, CDR3 protein. The D gene is left open where the match is weak. Size tells how often a clone was seen (once, few, many) or the class of an expanded clone, and some rows leave it out.

>-|TRBV5-1|TRBJ1-4|few|14
TGCGCCAGCAGCTTGGAGCGGGCAAATGAAAAACTGTTTTTT
CASSLERANEKLFF
>TRBD2|TRBV5-1|TRBJ2-1|-|15
TGCGCCAGCAGCTTGACGGCGGGAGCCTTCAATGAGCAGTTCTTC
CASSLTAGAFNEQFF
>TRBD1|TRBV27|TRBJ2-1|-|14
TGTGCCACCAGGGGGACAGGGTACTACAATGAGCAGTTCTTC
CATRGTGYYNEQFF
>-|TRBV18|TRBJ1-2|-|12
TGTGCCAGCTCACCCGAGACACATGGCTACACCTTC
CASSPETHGYTF
>-|TRBV5-6|TRBJ2-7|-|13
TGTGCCAGCAGCCAGGGGAACCCCTACGAGCAGTACTTC
CASSQGNPYEQYF
>-|TRBV28|TRBJ1-6|-|12
TGTGCCAGCAGGACAGCTAATTCACCCCTCCACTTT
CASRTANSPLHF
>TRBD1|TRBV24-1|TRBJ1-2|few|15
TGTGCCACCAGTGCTGGGACAGGGCAGAACTATGGCTACACCTTC
CATSAGTGQNYGYTF
>-|TRBV19|TRBJ2-1|-|13
TGTGCCAGTAAGGACACCTCCTACAATGAGCAGTTCTTC
CASKDTSYNEQFF
>TRBD2|TRBV7-2|TRBJ2-1|-|16
TGTGCCAGCAGCGCGGAGGCTCGCGGGAGGGTGCATGAGCAGTTCTTC
CASSAEARGRVHEQFF
>-|TRBV9|TRBJ1-2|-|17
TGTGCCAGCAGCGTAGCTACCCGGGGGGGAAGGAGTTATGGCTACACCTTC
CASSVATRGGRSYGYTF
>-|TRBV7-2|TRBJ1-3|-|16
TGTGCCAGCAGCTTGGGAATACGGGGGGATGGAAACACCATATATTTT
CASSLGIRGDGNTIYF
>-|TRBV4-1|TRBJ2-5|-|13
TGCGCCAGCAGCTTTTCGGTTTCAGAGACCCAGTACTTC
CASSFSVSETQYF
>-|TRBV10-1|TRBJ2-7|once|15
TGCGCCAGCAGTGAGTCTGGAGCGACCGCCTACGAGCAGTACTTC
CASSESGATAYEQYF